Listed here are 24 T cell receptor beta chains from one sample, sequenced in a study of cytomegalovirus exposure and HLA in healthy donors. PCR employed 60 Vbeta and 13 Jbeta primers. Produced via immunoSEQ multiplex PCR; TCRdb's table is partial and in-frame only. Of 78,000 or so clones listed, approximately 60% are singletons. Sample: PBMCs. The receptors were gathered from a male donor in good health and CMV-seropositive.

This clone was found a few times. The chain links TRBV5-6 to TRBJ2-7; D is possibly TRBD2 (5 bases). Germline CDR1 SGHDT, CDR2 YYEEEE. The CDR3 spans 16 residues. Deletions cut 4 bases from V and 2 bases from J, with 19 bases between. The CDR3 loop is CASSKGGAFYAYEQYF. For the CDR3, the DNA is TGTGCCAGCAGCAAAGGAGGTGCCTTCTATGCCTACGAGCAGTACTTC.

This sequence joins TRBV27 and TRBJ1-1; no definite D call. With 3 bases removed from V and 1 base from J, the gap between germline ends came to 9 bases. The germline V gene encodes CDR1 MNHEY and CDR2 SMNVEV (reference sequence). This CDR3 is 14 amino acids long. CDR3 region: CASSFRSGNTEAFF. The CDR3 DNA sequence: TGTGCCAGCAGTTTTAGGTCGGGGAACACTGAAGCTTTCTTT.

The CDR3 bases are TGCGCCAGCAGCCTAGATGACACGGTAGTAACGAACACCGGGGAGCTGTTTTTT. It yields the protein CASSLDDTVVTNTGELFF. The chain is built from TRBV4-3 and TRBJ2-2; D gene ambiguous. This CDR3 region has 18 residues. Trimming pared 4 bases from V and 0 bases from J, leaving 18 bases between. Looked up from germline, CDR1 is LGHNA and CDR2 is YSLEER.

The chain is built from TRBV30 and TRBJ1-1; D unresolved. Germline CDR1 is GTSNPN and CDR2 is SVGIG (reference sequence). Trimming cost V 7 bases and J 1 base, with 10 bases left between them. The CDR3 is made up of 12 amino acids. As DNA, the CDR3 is TGTGCCTCTAGGACTCCGAACACTGAAGCTTTCTTT. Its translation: CASRTPNTEAFF.

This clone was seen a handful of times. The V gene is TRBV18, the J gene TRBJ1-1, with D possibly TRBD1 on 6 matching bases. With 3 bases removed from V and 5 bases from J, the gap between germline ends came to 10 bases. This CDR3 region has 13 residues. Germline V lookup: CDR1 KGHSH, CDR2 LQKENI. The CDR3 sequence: CASSPLQGTEAFF. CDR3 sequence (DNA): TGTGCCAGCTCACCGCTACAGGGTACTGAAGCTTTCTTT.

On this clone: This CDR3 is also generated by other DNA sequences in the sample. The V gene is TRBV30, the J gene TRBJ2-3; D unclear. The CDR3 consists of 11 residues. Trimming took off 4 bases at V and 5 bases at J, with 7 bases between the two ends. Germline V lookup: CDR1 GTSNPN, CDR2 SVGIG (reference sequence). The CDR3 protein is CAWTVKDTQYF. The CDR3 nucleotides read TGTGCCTGGACAGTCAAAGATACGCAGTATTTT.

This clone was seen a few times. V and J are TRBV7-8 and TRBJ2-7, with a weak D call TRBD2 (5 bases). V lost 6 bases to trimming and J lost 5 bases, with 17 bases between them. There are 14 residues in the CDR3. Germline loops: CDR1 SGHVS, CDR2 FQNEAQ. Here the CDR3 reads CASRTGLPGDEQYF. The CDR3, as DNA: TGTGCCAGCAGAACGGGCCTTCCCGGGGACGAGCAGTACTTC.

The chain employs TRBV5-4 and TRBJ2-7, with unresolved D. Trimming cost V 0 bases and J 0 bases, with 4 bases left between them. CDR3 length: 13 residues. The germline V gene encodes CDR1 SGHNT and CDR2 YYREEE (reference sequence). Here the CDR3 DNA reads TGTGCCAGCAGCTTGGTGGCCTCCTACGAGCAGTACTTC. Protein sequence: CASSLVASYEQYF.

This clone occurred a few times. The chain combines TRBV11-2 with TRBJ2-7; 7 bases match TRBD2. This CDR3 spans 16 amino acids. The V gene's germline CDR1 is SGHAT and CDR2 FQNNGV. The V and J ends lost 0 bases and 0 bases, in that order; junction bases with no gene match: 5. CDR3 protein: CASSLEPGGSSYEQYF. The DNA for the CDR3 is TGTGCCAGCAGCTTAGAGCCCGGGGGGAGCTCCTACGAGCAGTACTTC.

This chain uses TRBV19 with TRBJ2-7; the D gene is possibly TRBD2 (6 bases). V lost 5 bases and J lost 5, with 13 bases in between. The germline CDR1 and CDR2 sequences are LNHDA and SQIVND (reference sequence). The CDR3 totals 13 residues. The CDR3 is CASSSPTRNEQYF. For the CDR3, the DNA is TGTGCCAGTAGTTCTCCGACTAGGAACGAGCAGTACTTC.

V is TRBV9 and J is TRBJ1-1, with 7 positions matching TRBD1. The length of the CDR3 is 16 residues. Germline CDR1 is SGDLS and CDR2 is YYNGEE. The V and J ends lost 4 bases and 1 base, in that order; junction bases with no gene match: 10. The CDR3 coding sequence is TGTGCCAGCAGCCCTCGGACAGGACGACAGAACACTGAAGCTTTCTTT. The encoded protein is CASSPRTGRQNTEAFF.

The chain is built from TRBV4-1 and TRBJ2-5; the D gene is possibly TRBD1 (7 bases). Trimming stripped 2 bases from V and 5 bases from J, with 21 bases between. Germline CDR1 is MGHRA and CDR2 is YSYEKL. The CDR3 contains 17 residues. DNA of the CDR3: TGCGCCAGCAGCCAAACTCCGGGACAGCTTGCGGGGGAGACCCAGTACTTC. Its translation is CASSQTPGQLAGETQYF.

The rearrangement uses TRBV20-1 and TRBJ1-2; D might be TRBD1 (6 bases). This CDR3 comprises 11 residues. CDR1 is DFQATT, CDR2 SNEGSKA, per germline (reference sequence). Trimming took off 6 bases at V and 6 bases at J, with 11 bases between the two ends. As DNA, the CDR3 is TGCAGTGCAAATACAGGGAATGGCTACACCTTC. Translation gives CSANTGNGYTF.

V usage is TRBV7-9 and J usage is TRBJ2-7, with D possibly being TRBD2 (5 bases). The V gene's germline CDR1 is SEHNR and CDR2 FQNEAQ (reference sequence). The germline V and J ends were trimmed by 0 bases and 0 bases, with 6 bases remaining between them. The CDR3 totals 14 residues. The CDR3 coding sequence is TGTGCCAGCAGCTTAGCGGGGAGCTCCTACGAGCAGTACTTC. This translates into CASSLAGSSYEQYF.

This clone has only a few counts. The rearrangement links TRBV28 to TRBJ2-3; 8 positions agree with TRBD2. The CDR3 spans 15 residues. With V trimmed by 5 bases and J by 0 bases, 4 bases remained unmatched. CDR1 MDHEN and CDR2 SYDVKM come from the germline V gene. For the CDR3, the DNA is TGTGCCAGCAGTCCGGGGGGGGTAAGCACAGATACGCAGTATTTT. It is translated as CASSPGGVSTDTQYF.

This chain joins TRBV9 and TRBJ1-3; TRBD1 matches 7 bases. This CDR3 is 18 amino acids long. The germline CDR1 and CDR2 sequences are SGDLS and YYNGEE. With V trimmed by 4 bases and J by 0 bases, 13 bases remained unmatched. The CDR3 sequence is CASSPRGTASPSGNTIYF. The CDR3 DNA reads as TGTGCCAGCAGCCCCAGAGGGACAGCAAGCCCCTCTGGAAACACCATATATTTT.

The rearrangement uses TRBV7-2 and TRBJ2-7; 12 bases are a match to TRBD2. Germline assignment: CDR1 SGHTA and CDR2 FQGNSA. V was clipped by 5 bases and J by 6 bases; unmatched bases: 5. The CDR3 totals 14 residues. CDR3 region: CASSTTSGSFEQYF. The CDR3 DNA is TGTGCCAGCAGCACGACTAGCGGGAGTTTCGAGCAGTACTTC.

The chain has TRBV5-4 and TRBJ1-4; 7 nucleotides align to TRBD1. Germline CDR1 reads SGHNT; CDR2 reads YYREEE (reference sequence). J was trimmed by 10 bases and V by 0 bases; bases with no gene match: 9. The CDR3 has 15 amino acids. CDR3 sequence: CASSLGGQGDGKLFF. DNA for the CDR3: TGTGCCAGCAGCTTGGGGGGGCAGGGGGATGGAAAACTGTTTTTT.

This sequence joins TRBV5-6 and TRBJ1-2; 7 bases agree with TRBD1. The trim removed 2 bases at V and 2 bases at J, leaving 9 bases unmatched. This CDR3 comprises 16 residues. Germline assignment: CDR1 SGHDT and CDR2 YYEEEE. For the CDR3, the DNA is TGTGCCAGCAGCTTCTTATGGACAGGAGACAACTATGGCTACACCTTC. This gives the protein CASSFLWTGDNYGYTF.

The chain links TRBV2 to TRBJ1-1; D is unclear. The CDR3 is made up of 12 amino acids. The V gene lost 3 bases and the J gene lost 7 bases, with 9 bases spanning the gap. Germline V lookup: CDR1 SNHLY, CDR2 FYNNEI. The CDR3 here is CASSDPRVEAFF. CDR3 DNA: TGTGCCAGCAGTGACCCCCGGGTTGAAGCTTTCTTT.

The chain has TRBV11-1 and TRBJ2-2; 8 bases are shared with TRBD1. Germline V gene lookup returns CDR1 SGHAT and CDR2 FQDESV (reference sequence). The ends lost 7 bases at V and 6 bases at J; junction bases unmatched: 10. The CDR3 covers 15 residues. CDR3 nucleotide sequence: TGTGCCAGCACCCTCAGGACAGGGACTTCCGGGGAGCTGTTTTTT. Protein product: CASTLRTGTSGELFF.

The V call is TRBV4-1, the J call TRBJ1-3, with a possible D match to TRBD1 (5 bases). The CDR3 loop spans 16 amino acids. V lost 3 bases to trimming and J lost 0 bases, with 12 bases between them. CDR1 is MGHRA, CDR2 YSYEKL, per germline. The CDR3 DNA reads TGCGCCAGCAGCCAGAGTGGACATCCCTCTGGAAACACCATATATTTT. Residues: CASSQSGHPSGNTIYF.

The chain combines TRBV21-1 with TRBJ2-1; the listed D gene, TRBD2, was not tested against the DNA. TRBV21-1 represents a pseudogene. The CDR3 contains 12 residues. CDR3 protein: CASSRGKRSRFF. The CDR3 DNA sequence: TGTGCCAGCAGCAGAGGGAAGCGGTCGCGGTTCTTC.

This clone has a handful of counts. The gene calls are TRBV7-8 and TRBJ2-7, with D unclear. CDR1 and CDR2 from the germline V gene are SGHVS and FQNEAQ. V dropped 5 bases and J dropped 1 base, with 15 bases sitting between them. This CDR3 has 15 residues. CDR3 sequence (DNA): TGTGCCAGCAGCCTTCAAGACACAGCATCCTACGAGCAGTACTTC. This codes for CASSLQDTASYEQYF.